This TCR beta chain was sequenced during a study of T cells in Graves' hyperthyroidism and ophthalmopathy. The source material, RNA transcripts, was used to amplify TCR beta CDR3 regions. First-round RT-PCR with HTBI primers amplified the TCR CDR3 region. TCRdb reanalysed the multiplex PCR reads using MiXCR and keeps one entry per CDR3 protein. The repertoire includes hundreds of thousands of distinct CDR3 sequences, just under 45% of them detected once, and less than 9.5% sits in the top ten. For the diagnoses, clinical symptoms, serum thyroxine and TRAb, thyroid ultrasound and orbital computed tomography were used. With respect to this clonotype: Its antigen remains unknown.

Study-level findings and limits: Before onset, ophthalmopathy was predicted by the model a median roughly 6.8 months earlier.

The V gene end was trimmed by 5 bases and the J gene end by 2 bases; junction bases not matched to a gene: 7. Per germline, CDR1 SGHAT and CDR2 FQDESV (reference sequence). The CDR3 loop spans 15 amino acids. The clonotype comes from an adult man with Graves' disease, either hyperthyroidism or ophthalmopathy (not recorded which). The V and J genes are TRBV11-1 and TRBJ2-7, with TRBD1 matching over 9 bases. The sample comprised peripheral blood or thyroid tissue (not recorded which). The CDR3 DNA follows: TGTGCCAGCAGCACGCCCGGGACAGGGCCCTACGAGCAGTACTTC. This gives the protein CASSTPGTGPYEQYF.